This T cell receptor (beta chain) was documented in a study of blood T cell repertoires in COVID-19. The CDR3 is 15 residues long. CDR1 and CDR2 from the germline V gene are MNHEY and SMNVEV (reference sequence). V was trimmed by 5 bases and J by 6 bases, leaving 17 bases between them. As originally analysed: Using reference gene primer amplification, nucleated cell counts were estimated. Clones were sequenced by immunoSEQ multiplex PCR, and TCRdb holds only the in-frame ones, with some missing. V and J calls and clone size are as listed in that table; D and trimming were resolved from the DNA. The table records 120,000 or so clones, 65% to 85% of them present only once. This clone was detected a few times.

The sequencing input was peripheral blood. This receptor was identified in a man older than 75 with active or convalescent COVID-19. The rearrangement uses TRBV27 and TRBJ1-5; D not resolved. The CDR3 sequence is CASSPRTAEAQPQHF. The DNA for the CDR3 is TGTGCCAGCAGTCCCCGGACTGCGGAGGCTCAGCCCCAGCATTTT.